The next 5 T cell receptor beta chains were all read from a single sample in a study of a mutant IDH1 vaccine in newly diagnosed glioma (dated by TCRdb to the early 2020s). Library creation used the immunoSEQ multiplex PCR assay. TCRdb stores this immuneACCESS table with in-frame sequences only. Part of the clones is absent; in the studies checked, under half of the shortfall reflects unresolved V genes, and no reason is known for the rest. The sample table contains under 25,000 clones; only one count was recorded for roughly 93% of them. Approximately 1.3% of the sample belongs to the ten largest clones. The sample's time point label, decoded: baseline, week 1 (first vaccination visit). The treatment or condition label on this specimen signifies: pre-vaccination baseline after standard-of-care therapy. This specimen was PBMCs, taken from a glioma patient treated with radiotherapy, temozolomide or both. Every receptor here comes from a man between 35 and 55 years old with glioma.

The rearrangement joins TRBV20-1 to TRBJ2-7; D tentatively fits TRBD1 or TRBD2 (6 bases each). The CDR3 has 11 amino acids. Germline CDR1 DFQATT, CDR2 SNEGSKA (reference sequence). Trimming stripped 5 bases from V and 7 bases from J, with 12 bases between. The CDR3 reads CSARGRVEQYF. The CDR3, as DNA: TGCAGTGCTCGGGGGCGGGTGGAGCAGTACTTC.

The chain links TRBV7-3 to TRBJ2-3, with D tentatively TRBD2 (5 bases). Trimming stripped 5 bases from V and 2 bases from J, with 11 bases between. The CDR3 has 14 amino acids. CDR1 is SGHTA and CDR2 is FQGTGA in the germline V gene. CDR3 protein: CASSLDDYTDTQYF. CDR3 in DNA: TGTGCCAGCAGCCTGGACGACTACACAGATACGCAGTATTTT.

The chain recombines TRBV5-4 with TRBJ2-3; 9 bases fit TRBD2. CDR1 and CDR2 from the germline V gene are SGHNT and YYREEE (reference sequence). V shed 0 bases and J 5 bases; nucleotides not matched to a gene: 7. CDR3 length: 16 residues. This CDR3 reads CASSLVRGGAGDTQYF. The CDR3 region has the DNA TGTGCCAGCAGCTTGGTCCGCGGGGGGGCTGGAGATACGCAGTATTTT.

V and J are TRBV29-1 and TRBJ2-2; D is ambiguous. With 7 bases removed from V and 3 bases from J, the gap between germline ends came to 12 bases. The CDR3 totals 13 residues. Germline lookup yields CDR1 SQVTM and CDR2 ANQGSEA. The CDR3 bases are TGCAGCGCCCGGACCTCCGACACCGGGGAGCTGTTTTTT. Translating gives CSARTSDTGELFF.

V is TRBV2 and J is TRBJ1-6, with a tentative D call TRBD1 (6 bases). The CDR3 length is 14 residues. Trimming stripped 3 bases from V and 6 bases from J, with 9 bases between. Germline CDR1 is SNHLY and CDR2 is FYNNEI. The CDR3 is CASSDRGLNSPLHF. The CDR3 DNA follows: TGTGCCAGCAGTGACAGGGGCCTTAATTCACCCCTCCACTTT.